This T cell receptor beta chain was recovered during a study of control samples from healthy donors and cancer patients. CDR3 length: 14 amino acids. The germline V and J ends were trimmed by 6 bases and 6 bases, with 14 bases remaining between them. The V gene's germline CDR1 is WNHNN and CDR2 SYGVQD (reference sequence). TCRdb's copy holds only in-frame clones and misses some; the assay was immunoSEQ multiplex PCR. The sample includes approximately 94,000 clones, about 90% of them seen just once. The source material was blood. V is TRBV10-1 and J is TRBJ2-2, with D perhaps TRBD1 (6 bases). The clonotype comes from a woman in her 50s in good health. CDR3 DNA sequence: TGCGCCAGCAGCCAACAGGGTGCCCCCGGGGAGCTGTTTTTT. Its translation is CASSQQGAPGELFF.